The 21 T cell receptor beta chains listed next were all sequenced from one sample in a study of T cells in women clearing cervical HPV infection. Profiling relied on immunoSEQ multiplex PCR, and the TCRdb table lists in-frame clones only, not all of them. Here the sample table reports about 48,000 clones. Sequencing was carried out using blood buffy coat. The receptor source for this set is a woman aged 18 to 75 with a cervical HPV16 infection that either progressed to CIN3+ or cleared (not recorded which).

A note on this clone: The CDR3 end lies 3 residues beyond the end of the read and is filled in from the germline J gene. This chain connects TRBV28 to TRBJ2-7; the match to TRBD2 covers 8 bases. The germline gives CDR1 MDHEN, CDR2 SYDVKM. This CDR3 region has 13 residues. J gave up 3 bases and V 5 bases, and 3 bases lay outside the gene matches. Partial CDR3 DNA: TGTGCCAGCAGTCGGGGGGGCCTCTACGAG. Translating gives CASSRGGLYE. The full CDR3 protein reads CASSRGGLYEQYF. The full variable domain, completed using reference TRBV28 and TRBJ2-7, is DVKVTQSSRYLVKRTGEKVFLECVQDMDHENMFWYRQDPGLGLRLIYFSYDVKMKEKGDIPEGYSVSREKKERFSLILESASTNQTSMYLCASSRGGLYEQYFGPGTRLTVT.

The CDR3 DNA, read in part, is TGCAGTGCTAGAGACAGGGCAACTAATGAAAAA. Amino acid sequence: CSARDRATNEK. The complete CDR3 sequence is CSARDRATNEKLFF. The genes are TRBV20-1 and TRBJ1-4; possible D gene TRBD1, 5 bases. Read data end 3 residues before the CDR3 end; the end is taken from the germline J gene. The CDR3 spans 14 residues. Trimming removed 0 bases at V and 0 bases at J, with 5 bases between. The germline gives CDR1 DFQATT, CDR2 SNEGSKA (reference sequence).

As regards this clone: The read stops 3 residues short of the end of the CDR3; the missing end is completed from the germline J gene. The genes are TRBV20-1 and TRBJ2-5, with a tentative D call TRBD2 (6 bases). Germline CDR1 is DFQATT and CDR2 is SNEGSKA (reference sequence). This CDR3 is 15 amino acids long. The V end was cut by 3 bases, the J end by 1 base, with 15 bases between. This CDR3 reads CSASAGTLIQETQYF. CDR3 bases read: TGCAGTGCTAGCGCCGGGACTCTAATCCAAGAGACC.

About this clone itself: The read stops 3 residues short of the end of the CDR3; the missing end is completed from the germline J gene. This sequence joins TRBV5-1 and TRBJ1-2; 9 positions match TRBD1. CDR1 SGHRS and CDR2 YFSETQ come from the germline V gene. J gave up 1 base and V 0 bases, and 4 bases lay outside the gene matches. The CDR3 extends over 16 amino acids. The CDR3 bases that were read are TGCGCCAGCAGCTTGGGTCGGGACAGGGATAACTATGGC. Amino acid sequence: CASSLGRDRDNYG. The whole CDR3 region reads CASSLGRDRDNYGYTF. The full variable domain, in which reference TRBV5-1 and TRBJ1-2 provide the parts outside the CDR3, is KAGVTQTPRYLIKTRGQQVTLSCSPISGHRSVSWYQQTPGQGLQFLFEYFSETQRNKGNFPGRFSGRQFSNSRSEMNVSTLELGDSALYLCASSLGRDRDNYGYTFGSGTRLTVV.

Worth noting for this clone: The CDR3 extends 3 residues past the end of the read, so its final part is completed from the germline J gene. J is TRBJ2-1 and V is TRBV19; D is possibly TRBD1 (6 bases). Trimming took off 6 bases at V and 0 bases at J, with 12 bases between the two ends. The CDR3 spans 15 residues. Germline loops: CDR1 LNHDA, CDR2 SQIVND (reference sequence). Incomplete CDR3 DNA: TGTGCCAGTAGGCCTGGGACAAGCTCCTACAATGAG. Translating it yields CASRPGTSSYNE. The entire CDR3 is CASRPGTSSYNEQFF.

The CDR3 loop is CASSLGQEYQETQYF. The sequenced CDR3 bases are TGTGCCAGCAGCTTAGGGCAAGAGTACCAAGAGACC. This rearrangement joins TRBV11-1 to TRBJ2-5, with no clear D. The CDR3 is cut off 3 residues early in the read; its end comes from the germline J gene. V dropped 1 base and J dropped 0 bases, with 9 bases sitting between them. CDR3 size: 15 residues. Germline V gene data show CDR1 as SGHAT and CDR2 as FQDESV (reference sequence).

Of note for this clone: The missing CDR3 end, 3 residues past where the read stops, is filled in from the germline J gene. The rearrangement joins TRBV2 to TRBJ2-7; 7 bases line up with TRBD1. Trimming removed 6 bases from V and 2 bases from J; junction bases left unmatched: 10. The germline V gene encodes CDR1 SNHLY and CDR2 FYNNEI. The CDR3 contains 15 residues. The CDR3 loop is CASRTDRELPYEQYF. The covered CDR3 bases are TGTGCCAGCAGGACCGACAGGGAACTTCCCTACGAG.

Concerning this clone: The read is 3 residues too short to cover the CDR3 end, so that end is filled in from the germline J gene. This chain uses TRBV10-3 with TRBJ1-2; no firm D call. The germline CDR1 and CDR2 sequences are ENHRY and SYGVKD. V lost 2 bases and J lost 7, with 11 bases in between. The CDR3 is 13 amino acids. The DNA read from the CDR3 is TGTGCCATCAGTGAGCCGTATTCGGGTGGC. Amino acid sequence: CAISEPYSGG. The full CDR3 protein reads CAISEPYSGGYTF.

The CDR3: CSGAHPRGETQYF. CDR3 DNA (partial): TGCAGTGGGGCACACCCTAGGGGTGAGACC. The genes are TRBV20-1 and TRBJ2-5, with TRBD1 as a possible D gene (5 bases). The read gets to within 3 residues of the CDR3 end, and the germline J gene fills in the rest. The CDR3 sequence is 13 residues long. Looked up from germline, CDR1 is DFQATT and CDR2 is SNEGSKA (reference sequence). V dropped 7 bases and J dropped 5 bases, with 17 bases sitting between them.

On this clone itself: The CDR3 end is not reached by the read, which stops 3 residues before it; the germline J gene fills it in. The chain couples TRBV20-1 to TRBJ2-2; D might be TRBD1 (5 bases). This CDR3 comprises 13 residues. V was shortened by 1 base and J by 5 bases, with 8 bases between the two germline ends. Germline-derived CDR1 and CDR2 are DFQATT and SNEGSKA (reference sequence). CDR3 residues: CSARVGATGELFF. Partial CDR3 DNA: TGCAGTGCTAGAGTAGGGGCAACCGGGGAG.

In the case of this clone: The CDR3 is cut off 3 residues early in the read; its end comes from the germline J gene. The V call is TRBV7-6, the J call TRBJ2-3; D is possibly TRBD2 (5 bases). Germline loops: CDR1 SGHVS, CDR2 FNYEAQ. This CDR3 has 15 residues. V was pared by 2 bases and J by 2 bases, with 11 bases between. The chain's CDR3 is CASSLYGLTTDTQYF. The sequenced CDR3 bases are TGTGCCAGCAGCTTATATGGACTTACCACAGATACG.

The chain's CDR3 is CASRQWDRDFSPLHF. CDR3 bases read: TGTGCCAGCAGACAATGGGACAGGGACTTTTCACCC. The chain combines TRBV5-6 with TRBJ1-6; 9 nucleotides agree with TRBD1. The read terminates 3 residues before the CDR3 end, so the remaining end is supplied by the germline J gene. The trim removed 5 bases at V and 9 bases at J, leaving 9 bases unmatched. The CDR3 has 15 amino acids. Germline-derived CDR1 and CDR2 are SGHDT and YYEEEE.

About this clone itself: Sequencing ends 3 residues short of the CDR3 end; the germline J gene provides the rest. The chain uses TRBV29-1 and TRBJ1-1, with a weak D call TRBD1 (5 bases). Germline CDR1 and CDR2: SQVTM and ANQGSEA. Trimming took off 4 bases at V and 4 bases at J, with 13 bases between the two ends. CDR3 length: 13 amino acids. CDR3 protein: CSVGGGGGTEAFF. CDR3 DNA, as far as it was read: TGCAGCGTTGGTGGCGGGGGAGGCACTGAA.

As regards this clone: Read coverage stops 3 residues before the CDR3 terminus; the germline J gene supplies the remainder. The chain recombines TRBV29-1 with TRBJ1-2; tentatively, D is TRBD1 (5 bases). The V and J ends lost 1 base and 6 bases respectively, with 15 bases between them. CDR3 size: 14 residues. Germline assignment: CDR1 SQVTM and CDR2 ANQGSEA. CDR3 region: CSVEALDSPHGYTF. CDR3 bases read: TGCAGCGTTGAAGCCCTAGACAGTCCCCATGGC.

Concerning this clone: The missing CDR3 end, 3 residues past where the read stops, is filled in from the germline J gene. The V and J genes are TRBV7-8 and TRBJ2-7; D remains unclear. This CDR3 has 12 residues. Trimming left V 3 bases short and J 1 base short, with 4 bases between. In germline, CDR1 is SGHVS, CDR2 FQNEAQ. The covered CDR3 bases are TGTGCCAGCAGCTTTTCGTCCTACGAG. It yields the protein CASSFSSYE. The whole CDR3 sequence is CASSFSSYEQYF.

On this clone: Coverage ceases 3 residues before the CDR3 finishes, and the germline J gene fills in the end. The chain is built from TRBV15 and TRBJ2-1; D remains ambiguous. The length of the CDR3 is 13 residues. Germline CDR1 LNHNV, CDR2 YYDKDF (reference sequence). Trimming cost V 4 bases and J 5 bases, with 9 bases left between them. Here the CDR3 reads CATSTKGHNEQFF. The DNA read from the CDR3 is TGTGCCACCAGCACAAAAGGCCACAATGAG.

Of note for this clone: From the germline J gene comes the end of the CDR3, since the read stops 3 residues before it. The V and J genes are TRBV6-1 and TRBJ1-1; 8 bases map to TRBD1. Germline V lookup: CDR1 MNHNS, CDR2 SASEGT. This CDR3 contains 14 residues. With 3 bases clipped from V and 1 base from J, the junction kept 1 base outside the gene matches. Here the CDR3 reads CASSDRGPNTEAFF. The CDR3 bases that were read are TGTGCCAGCAGTGACAGGGGGCCGAACACTGAA.

Regarding this clone: Coverage ceases 3 residues before the CDR3 finishes, and the germline J gene fills in the end. The chain couples TRBV19 to TRBJ2-1, with TRBD2 matching 9 bases. The J segment lost 5 bases and the V segment lost 6 bases, leaving 5 bases of the junction unmatched. Germline V lookup: CDR1 LNHDA, CDR2 SQIVND (reference sequence). The CDR3 length is 14 residues. The CDR3 sequence is CASSRGGDNNEQFF. The CDR3 bases that were read are TGTGCCAGTAGCCGCGGGGGGGATAACAATGAG. Complete variable domain (other parts from reference TRBV19 and TRBJ2-1): DGGITQSPKYLFRKEGQNVTLSCEQNLNHDAMYWYRQDPGQGLRLIYYSQIVNDFQKGDIAEGYSVSREKKESFPLTVTSAQKNPTAFYLCASSRGGDNNEQFFGPGTRLTVL.

Comment on this clone: From the germline J gene comes the end of the CDR3, since the read stops 3 residues before it. This chain uses TRBV2 with TRBJ2-1; no reliable D call. Trimming cost V 7 bases and J 0 bases, with 13 bases left between them. The germline V gene has CDR1 SNHLY and CDR2 FYNNEI. The CDR3 loop spans 15 amino acids. Partial CDR3 DNA: TGTGCCAGCACGGTCCAGGTTTACTCCTACAATGAG. Protein sequence: CASTVQVYSYNE. The CDR3 as a whole reads CASTVQVYSYNEQFF.

Comments on this clone: The observed sequence ends 3 residues before the CDR3 terminus, with the missing tail filled in from the germline J gene. The J gene is TRBJ2-7, the V gene TRBV18, with D perhaps matching TRBD1 (5 bases). V shed 0 bases and J shed 4 bases, with 16 bases lying between them. CDR3 length equals 16 residues. Germline V gene sequence: CDR1 KGHSH, CDR2 LQKENI. The DNA read from the CDR3 is TGTGCCAGCTCACCACCCCTGCCGAAAAGGGGATACGAG. Translated, it gives CASSPPLPKRGYE. The entire CDR3 protein is CASSPPLPKRGYEQYF.

Points on this clone: The read halts 3 residues ahead of the CDR3 end, with the missing end drawn from the germline J gene. The chain has TRBV6-2 or TRBV6-3 and TRBJ2-7; 8 bases match TRBD1. The CDR3 runs 14 residues. Germline CDR1 and CDR2: MNHEY and SVGEGT. V lost 9 bases to trimming and J lost 5 bases; unmatched junction nucleotides: 12. This CDR3 reads CASYLVGTGHEQYF. Partial CDR3 DNA: TGTGCCAGTTATCTTGTTGGGACAGGACACGAG.